This is a list of T cell receptor beta chains from one sample in a study of blood T cell repertoires in COVID-19. Assay used: immunoSEQ multiplex PCR; TCRdb lists only in-frame clones, some missing. The data hold over 250,000 clones, with 85% observed a single time. Sequencing was done on a sample of peripheral blood. These receptors were taken from a human donor in a cohort sampled during active COVID-19. The CDR3 runs from the conserved cysteine through the conserved F or W. Each record gives: V gene, D gene, J gene, clone size, CDR3 protein. D genes are given only for firm matches. Clone size is given for some rows only: seen once, a few or many times, or a class if the clone is expanded.

>TRBV9|.|TRBJ2-1|once
CASSVSGLTDEQFF
>TRBV18|TRBD1|TRBJ1-5|.
CASSPPGTGNQPQHF
>TRBV7-9|TRBD2|TRBJ2-1|.
CASSLAGLGNNEQFF
>TRBV7-2|TRBD1|TRBJ2-3|.
CASSHQTGSTDTQYF
>TRBV18|TRBD1|TRBJ2-7|.
CASSPVTGTTEQYF
>TRBV28|TRBD2|TRBJ2-7|.
CASARAGNPSYEQYF
>TRBV28|.|TRBJ2-4|.
CASSPEFLAKNIQYF
>TRBV6-5|.|TRBJ1-5|once
CASRGRGSNQPQHF
>TRBV10-3|.|TRBJ2-6|.
CATRTANVLTF
>TRBV5-4|TRBD1|TRBJ2-3|.
CASSLDRGLGNTQYF
>TRBV2|TRBD1|TRBJ2-1|.
CASSGTGTSYNEQFF
>TRBV2|.|TRBJ1-2|.
CASSGTANYGYTF
>TRBV6-1|TRBD1|TRBJ2-1|.
CASSEAYGGTGGYNEQFF
>TRBV11-2|.|TRBJ2-3|.
CASSLANTDTQYF
>TRBV5-4|TRBD1|TRBJ2-6|.
CASSDRGSGANVLTF
>TRBV18|TRBD2|TRBJ2-7|.
CASSPAGGEQYF
>TRBV29-1|TRBD1|TRBJ1-2|.
CSGGTGGYGYTF
>TRBV28|.|TRBJ1-2|.
CASTVVNREGYTF
>TRBV19|.|TRBJ1-2|few
CASSMGPGPNYGYTF
>TRBV3-1/TRBV3-2|TRBD2|TRBJ2-7|.
CASSALGGGRGNEQYF
>TRBV19|.|TRBJ2-2|.
CASSTPLGGRWGNTGELFF
>TRBV6-5|TRBD2|TRBJ2-3|.
CATMGGLALDTQYF
>TRBV28|.|TRBJ1-2|.
CANSLAAYGYTF
>TRBV5-1|.|TRBJ2-7|.
CASSLASPGEQYF
>TRBV2|.|TRBJ1-5|few
CASRAGTRSGPQHF
>TRBV18|.|TRBJ1-6|few
CASSPLGERRGSPLHF
>TRBV18|TRBD2|TRBJ2-1|.
CASSPGSGRVAYNEQFF
>TRBV5-1|TRBD1|TRBJ1-1|.
CASRQNRGPAFF
>TRBV7-6|.|TRBJ1-3|.
CASSLNTQGTGNTIYF
>TRBV30|.|TRBJ1-2|.
CAWDTGTAGTRGYTF
>TRBV3-1/TRBV3-2|TRBD2|TRBJ2-7|.
CASSQDGQRGSYEQYF
>TRBV6-1|.|TRBJ1-5|.
CASSEQGKQPQHF
>TRBV5-6|TRBD1|TRBJ1-1|.
CASSSLTSGGSTEAFF
>TRBV6-6|.|TRBJ1-4|.
CASADRSYNEKLFF
>TRBV7-6|.|TRBJ1-3|.
CASSLAHSSGNTIYF
>TRBV24-1|TRBD1|TRBJ2-3|.
CATSDPRDRGGTDTQYF
>TRBV9|.|TRBJ2-3|.
CASSVSGSKDTQYF
>TRBV6-1|TRBD2|TRBJ2-1|.
CASSDRLAGSYNEQFF
>TRBV10-3|TRBD2|TRBJ2-3|.
CAISERGTSGSTDTQYF
>TRBV5-1|.|TRBJ1-1|once
CASSSIPGTNTEAFF
>TRBV2|.|TRBJ2-7|.
CASSAQPITWYEQYF